These 3 T cell receptor beta chains share one sample of origin, sequenced in a study of shared clonotypes between healthy human individuals (TCRdb year 2020). Library preparation used the immunoSEQ multiplex PCR assay. TCRdb stores this immuneACCESS table with in-frame sequences only. Part of the clones is absent; in the studies checked, under half of the shortfall reflects unresolved V genes, and no reason is known for the rest. This sample gives 95,000 to 120,000 clones in total; 55% to 80% of them show up just once. Together, the top ten hold approximately 23% of the sample. Sequenced sample: memory CD8+ T cells sorted from blood. The sample's cell subset or site label is to be understood as: CD45RO+ cells pooled with CCR7-negative TemRA cells. The receptors here all came from a woman in her 30s in good health.

A word on this clone: One junction end disagrees with the germline gene, perhaps due to a read error. The chain couples TRBV28 to TRBJ1-1; D unresolved. Germline V gives CDR1 MDHEN, CDR2 SYDVKM. This CDR3 comprises 15 residues. The CDR3 protein is CAGSRVGQVHTEAFF. The CDR3 DNA follows: TGTGCCGGCAGCCGAGTCGGGCAGGTACACACTGAAGCTTTCTTT. Together with reference TRBV28 and TRBJ1-1, the CDR3 gives the full variable domain: DVKVTQSSRYLVKRTGEKVFLECVQDMDHENMFWYRQDPGLGLRLIYFSYDVKMKEKGDIPEGYSVSREKKERFSLILESASTNQTSMYLCAGSRVGQVHTEAFFGQGTRLTVV.

The gene calls are TRBV28 and TRBJ2-1; maybe TRBD1 (6 bases). The germline V gene encodes CDR1 MDHEN and CDR2 SYDVKM. This CDR3 region has 13 residues. With 2 bases removed from V and 7 bases from J, the gap between germline ends came to 9 bases. CDR3 nucleotide sequence: TGTGCCAGCAGTTTAACAGGGCTTAATGAGCAGTTCTTC. Translation: CASSLTGLNEQFF.

The gene calls are TRBV6-5 and TRBJ2-7; 7 nucleotides match TRBD2. The CDR3 is 12 amino acids. The ends lost 5 bases at V and 7 bases at J; junction bases unmatched: 5. Per the germline V gene, CDR1 is MNHEY and CDR2 is SVGAGI. In DNA form, the CDR3 reads TGTGCCAGCAGTAAGGGACTACCAGAGCAGTACTTC. This codes for CASSKGLPEQYF.